This is a list of T cell receptor beta chains from one sample in a study of shared clonotypes between healthy human individuals. The protocol was immunoSEQ multiplex PCR, while the TCRdb copy is restricted to in-frame clones and leaves out a portion. The table includes 950,000 to 1,300,000 clones, under 80% detected once. The sequencing sample was made of memory CD4+ T cells sorted from blood. The receptors originated from a man between 18 and 29 years old in good health. CDR3s include the opening cysteine and the closing phenylalanine or tryptophan. The D gene is left open where the match is weak. Clone sizes are given selectively: once, few, many, or a class where the clone is expanded.

TRBD1	TRBV6-6	TRBJ2-7	-	TGTGCCAGCAGTCCCACTAGGGGGCACAGCTCCTACGAGCAGTACTTC	CASSPTRGHSSYEQYF
-	TRBV6-1	TRBJ2-3	-	TGTGCCAGCAGTGAAGGCCTGAGTGGGACAGATACGCAGTATTTT	CASSEGLSGTDTQYF
-	TRBV28	TRBJ2-7	-	TGTGCCAGCAGTTTTTGGGGGCCCTACGAGCAGTACTTC	CASSFWGPYEQYF
TRBD2	TRBV28	TRBJ2-3	-	TGTGCCAGCAGTCCAGGGACTATCGTCGTGACAGATACGCAGTATTTT	CASSPGTIVVTDTQYF
-	TRBV10-3	TRBJ1-1	-	TGTGCCATCAGTGGGGGAAGGGACACTGAAGCTTTCTTT	CAISGGRDTEAFF
-	TRBV9	TRBJ1-2	-	TGTGCCAGCAGCGTAGCGGTCACACAGGACTATGGCTACACCTTC	CASSVAVTQDYGYTF
TRBD1	TRBV19	TRBJ2-7	few	TGTGCCAGTAGTGTAGACAGGGGGAGAGGCGAGCAGTACTTC	CASSVDRGRGEQYF
-	TRBV5-1	TRBJ2-5	-	TGCGCCAGCAGCTCCAGGAATCAAGAGACCCAGTACTTC	CASSSRNQETQYF
TRBD1	TRBV19	TRBJ2-1	-	TGTGCCAGTAGTCCACGGACAGGGTTCTCCTACAATGAGCAGTTCTTC	CASSPRTGFSYNEQFF
TRBD2	TRBV9	TRBJ2-2	-	TGTGCCAGCAGCGTTCAACAGTCGACTAGCGGGGCCGGGGAGCTGTTTTTT	CASSVQQSTSGAGELFF
-	TRBV9	TRBJ2-7	-	TGTGCCAGCAGCGCCGCAGGGGACACCTACGAGCAGTACTTC	CASSAAGDTYEQYF
-	TRBV6-1	TRBJ2-7	few	TGTGCCAGCAGTGAATCGGGCAGCGAGCAGTACTTC	CASSESGSEQYF